A single sample gave rise to the 18 T cell receptor beta chains below, sequenced in a study of radiation and T cells in renal cell carcinoma. The data were produced by immunoSEQ multiplex PCR, yet TCRdb's version contains in-frame clones alone and is incomplete. The sample lists over 85,000 clones; about 85% were seen once. Noted time point: blood 4 weeks post-SBRT, at nephrectomy. The treatment was: 15 Gy SBRT to primary tumor, nephrectomy 4 weeks later. Sample: blood, taken from a patient whose treatment included radiotherapy and nephrectomy. These TCRs come from a man in his fifties with renal cell carcinoma.

The chain carries TRBV7-2 and TRBJ2-5; D tentatively fits TRBD1 or TRBD2 (5 bases each). V was trimmed by 3 bases and J by 3 bases, leaving 11 bases between them. This CDR3 has 14 residues. Germline lookup yields CDR1 SGHTA and CDR2 FQGNSA. The CDR3 bases are TGTGCCAGCAGCTTGAGGTGGGGGAAAGAGACCCAGTACTTC. The encoded protein is CASSLRWGKETQYF.

The CDR3 sequence is CASSPDVGSYNSPLHF. CDR3 bases: TGTGCCAGCAGCCCTGACGTTGGGTCCTATAATTCACCCCTCCACTTT. The rearrangement links TRBV9 to TRBJ1-6, with unresolved D. CDR1 SGDLS and CDR2 YYNGEE come from the germline V gene. V was trimmed by 4 bases and J by 1 base, leaving 12 bases between them. CDR3 length equals 16 residues.

The chain links TRBV5-4 to TRBJ1-1, with TRBD1 matching 8 bases. Unmatched junction bases numbered 22, after V lost 4 bases and J lost 2 bases. The germline gives CDR1 SGHNT, CDR2 YYREEE (reference sequence). This CDR3 spans 20 amino acids. The CDR3 region has the DNA TGTGCCAGCAGCGGGGCGGTGGGGATTGGACAGGGACCTCCCAACACTGAAGCTTTCTTT. As protein: CASSGAVGIGQGPPNTEAFF.

The gene calls are TRBV28 and TRBJ1-2; D gene ambiguous. Trimming took off 5 bases at V and 7 bases at J, with 8 bases between the two ends. The CDR3 has 11 residues. Germline V CDR1 and CDR2: MDHEN, SYDVKM. CDR3 loop: CASSLTRGYTF. In nucleotides, the CDR3 is TGTGCCAGCAGTCTCACCCGTGGCTACACCTTC.

The chain recombines TRBV28 with TRBJ2-5; D gene ambiguous. Germline V gene lookup returns CDR1 MDHEN and CDR2 SYDVKM. This CDR3 has 11 residues. V gave up 6 bases and J gave up 5 bases, with 7 bases separating them. For the CDR3, the DNA is TGTGCCAGCAGGGGGTGGGAGACCCAGTACTTC. It specifies CASRGWETQYF.

In this sample, this clone turned up a few times. V and J are TRBV15 and TRBJ1-4; TRBD1 matches 7 bases. CDR1 is LNHNV, CDR2 YYDKDF, per germline (reference sequence). V dropped 3 bases and J dropped 5; count of bases not matched to a gene: 6. The length of the CDR3 is 15 residues. The CDR3 loop is CATSSETGANEKLFF. The CDR3, as DNA: TGTGCCACCAGCAGTGAAACAGGGGCAAATGAAAAACTGTTTTTT.

The chain links TRBV6-1 to TRBJ2-2; perhaps D is TRBD1 or TRBD2 (5 bases each). The germline gives CDR1 MNHNS, CDR2 SASEGT. The ends were cut back, 4 bases at V and 0 bases at J, with 9 bases in the middle. The CDR3 spans 15 residues. The CDR3 DNA reads as TGTGCCAGCAGTGGGGACGGTCCGAACACCGGGGAGCTGTTTTTT. Residues: CASSGDGPNTGELFF.

This clone occurred once. The chain couples TRBV30 to TRBJ2-3, with D unclear. Trimming took off 0 bases at V and 3 bases at J, with 10 bases between the two ends. Germline V gene lookup returns CDR1 GTSNPN and CDR2 SVGIG (reference sequence). The CDR3 is 14 amino acids. DNA for the CDR3: TGTGCCTGGAGTGTAAACAGTTTAACAGATACGCAGTATTTT. Translated: CAWSVNSLTDTQYF.

V is TRBV19 and J is TRBJ1-1; TRBD1 is a possible D gene (5 bases). CDR1 and CDR2 from the germline V gene are LNHDA and SQIVND (reference sequence). This CDR3 region has 15 residues. V was clipped by 4 bases and J by 5 bases, with 17 bases between them. CDR3 sequence: CASSSPRQGGTEAFF. DNA for the CDR3: TGTGCCAGTAGTAGTCCCAGGCAGGGTGGGACTGAAGCTTTCTTT.

The CDR3 sequence is CASATATFSGANVLTF. The CDR3 DNA reads TGTGCCAGCGCAACAGCCACCTTCTCTGGGGCCAACGTCCTGACTTTC. The V and J genes are TRBV2 and TRBJ2-6; D is uncertain. Germline V CDR1 and CDR2: SNHLY, FYNNEI. The germline V and J ends were trimmed by 8 bases and 0 bases, with 14 bases remaining between them. The CDR3 length is 16 residues. Filled out from reference TRBV2 and TRBJ2-6, the complete variable domain reads EPEVTQTPSHQVTQMGQEVILRCVPISNHLYFYWYRQILGQKVEFLVSFYNNEISEKSEIFDDQFSVERPDGSNFTLKIRSTKLEDSAMYFCASATATFSGANVLTFGAGSRLTVL.

The CDR3 DNA reads TGTGCCAGCAGTGAGGACACCCTCACCGGGGAGCTGTTTTTT. Protein: CASSEDTLTGELFF. This sequence joins TRBV2 and TRBJ2-2; TRBD1 might be the D (5 bases). The CDR3 consists of 14 residues. V lost 3 bases and J lost 4, with 9 bases in between. Germline V gene lookup returns CDR1 SNHLY and CDR2 FYNNEI.

This sequence joins TRBV4-2 and TRBJ2-7; D not certain. Trimming pared 0 bases from V and 2 bases from J, leaving 11 bases between. The CDR3 is 15 amino acids. The germline V gene encodes CDR1 LGHNA and CDR2 YNFKEQ. The CDR3 protein is CASSQDLLVTYEQYF. The CDR3 nucleotides read TGTGCCAGCAGCCAAGATCTGCTAGTTACCTACGAGCAGTACTTC.

This rearrangement joins TRBV29-1 to TRBJ2-3; no clear D gene. The V gene's germline CDR1 is SQVTM and CDR2 ANQGSEA. The CDR3 has 11 amino acids. Deletions cut 2 bases from V and 0 bases from J, with 0 bases between. CDR3 protein: CSVESTDTQYF. For the CDR3, the DNA is TGCAGCGTTGAAAGCACAGATACGCAGTATTTT.

The chain joins TRBV21-1 to TRBJ1-2. TRBV21-1 is tagged as a pseudogene. The CDR3 sequence is 16 residues long. In nucleotides, the CDR3 is TGTGCCAGCAGCCCTCACCGGGACCCGTTGCTTCACGGCTACACCTTC. Its translation is CASSPHRDPLLHGYTF.

The CDR3 nucleotides read TGTGCCATCAGGGACAGACAGGGGGTTACAGATACGCAGTATTTT. This sequence encodes CAIRDRQGVTDTQYF. This chain uses TRBV10-3 with TRBJ2-3, with 9 bases fitting TRBD1. The V segment lost 6 bases and the J segment 3 bases; nucleotides outside the gene matches: 7. CDR1 is ENHRY and CDR2 is SYGVKD in the germline V gene. This CDR3 is 15 amino acids long.

The chain uses TRBV30 and TRBJ1-4, with D possibly being TRBD1 (6 bases). The CDR3 extends over 13 amino acids. CDR1 GTSNPN and CDR2 SVGIG come from the germline V gene (reference sequence). V shed 4 bases and J shed 8 bases, with 14 bases lying between them. CDR3 residues: CAWNRGSPEKLFF. The CDR3 nucleotides read TGTGCCTGGAATAGGGGGTCTCCCGAAAAACTGTTTTTT.

The genes are TRBV15 and TRBJ1-1; D not resolved. Germline CDR1 reads LNHNV; CDR2 reads YYDKDF (reference sequence). Trimming took 0 bases from V and 2 from J, leaving 13 bases between them. This CDR3 is built from 16 residues. The CDR3 spells CATSRESGRVNTEAFF. In nucleotides, the CDR3 is TGTGCCACCAGCAGAGAATCGGGAAGGGTTAACACTGAAGCTTTCTTT. Based on the CDR3 plus reference TRBV15 and TRBJ1-1, the full variable domain is DAMVIQNPRYQVTQFGKPVTLSCSQTLNHNVMYWYQQKSSQAPKLLFHYYDKDFNNEADTPDNFQSRRPNTSFCFLDIRSPGLGDTAMYLCATSRESGRVNTEAFFGQGTRLTVV.

This clone came up once. The chain has TRBV6-1 and TRBJ2-1, with 10 bases aligning to TRBD2. V shed 2 bases and J 8 bases; nucleotides not matched to a gene: 6. From germline, CDR1 is MNHNS and CDR2 SASEGT. The CDR3 spans 15 residues. In nucleotides, the CDR3 is TGTGCCAGCAGTGAAAATCCTAGCGGGAGCGATGAGCAGTTCTTC. This translates into CASSENPSGSDEQFF.